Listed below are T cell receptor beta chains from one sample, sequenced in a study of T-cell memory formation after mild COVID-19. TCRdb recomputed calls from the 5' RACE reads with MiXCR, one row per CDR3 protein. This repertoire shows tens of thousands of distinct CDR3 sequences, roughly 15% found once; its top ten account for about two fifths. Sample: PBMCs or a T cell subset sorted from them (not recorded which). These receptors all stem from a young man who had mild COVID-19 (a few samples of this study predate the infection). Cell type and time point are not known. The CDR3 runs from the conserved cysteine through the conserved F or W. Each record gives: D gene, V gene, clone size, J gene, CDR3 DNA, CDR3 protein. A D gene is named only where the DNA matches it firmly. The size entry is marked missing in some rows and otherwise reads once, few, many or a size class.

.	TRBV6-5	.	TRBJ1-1	TGTGCCAGCAGTTACTCGATTCAGGGGCAATTCACTGAAGCTTTCTTT	CASSYSIQGQFTEAFF
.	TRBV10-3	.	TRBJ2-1	TGTGCCACCACGATGGAAGACAGGTCGGGGGAGCAGTTCTTC	CATTMEDRSGEQFF
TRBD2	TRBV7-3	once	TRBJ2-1	TGTGCCAGCAGCGAAACTAGCGGAGAGCCTAATGAGCAGTTCTTC	CASSETSGEPNEQFF
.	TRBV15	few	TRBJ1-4	TGTGCCACTAGGGGAGGGAATGAAAAACTGTTTTTT	CATRGGNEKLFF
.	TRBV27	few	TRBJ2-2	TGTGCCAGCAGTTCCCTATTCCGAGGCGCCGGGGAGCTGTTTTTT	CASSSLFRGAGELFF
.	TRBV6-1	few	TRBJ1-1	TGTGCCAGCAATCGAGGAGGAGGGCGTGAAGCTTTCTTT	CASNRGGGREAFF
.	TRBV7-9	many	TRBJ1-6	TGTGCCAGCAGCTCCACAGGGAGGCCTAATTCACCCCTCCACTTT	CASSSTGRPNSPLHF
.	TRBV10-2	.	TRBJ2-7	TGCGCCAGCAGTGAGTCTCCCCACTACGAGCAGTACTTC	CASSESPHYEQYF
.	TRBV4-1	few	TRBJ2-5	TGCGCCAGCAGCCGAGCCGTGCGGGACAGTAAAGAGACCCAGTACTTC	CASSRAVRDSKETQYF
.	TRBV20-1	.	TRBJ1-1	TGCAGTGCTAGACCTGCGAACACTGAAGCTTTCTTT	CSARPANTEAFF
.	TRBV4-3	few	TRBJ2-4	TGCGCCAGCAGCCATGAAAGGGGGGGCATAAACATTCAGTACTTC	CASSHERGGINIQYF
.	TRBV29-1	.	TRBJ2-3	TGCAGCGTTGAAGATATGATAGAGCGGCGCACAGATACGCAGTATTTT	CSVEDMIERRTDTQYF
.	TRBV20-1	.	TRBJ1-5	TGCAGTGCTAGGGGGATTGGCCCCGGCAATCAGCCCCAGCATTTT	CSARGIGPGNQPQHF
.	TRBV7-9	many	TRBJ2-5	TGTGCCAGCAGCTTACATAATTTCCAAGAGACCCAGTACTTC	CASSLHNFQETQYF
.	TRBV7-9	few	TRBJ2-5	TGTGCCAGCAGCTTAAACCCGACGGGACAAGAGACCCAGTACTTC	CASSLNPTGQETQYF
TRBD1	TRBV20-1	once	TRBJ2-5	TGCAGTGCCAGGGGACAGGTCTTTTCGGAGACCCAGTACTTC	CSARGQVFSETQYF
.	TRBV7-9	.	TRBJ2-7	TGTGCCAGCAGCTCCGGGACCTACGAGCAGTACTTC	CASSSGTYEQYF
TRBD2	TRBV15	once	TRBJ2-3	TGTGCCACCAGAGCAGCGGGGGTTCCGGATACGCAGTATTTT	CATRAAGVPDTQYF
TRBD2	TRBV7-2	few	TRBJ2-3	TGTGCCAGCAGCTGGGGGGGTATAGATACGCAGTATTTT	CASSWGGIDTQYF
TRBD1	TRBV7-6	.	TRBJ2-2	TGTGCCAGCAGCGGCCGACAGGGAGTCACCGGGGAGCTGTTTTTT	CASSGRQGVTGELFF
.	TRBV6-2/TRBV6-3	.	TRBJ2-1	TGTGCCAGCAGTTACTCGATAGGTGGCCCTGAGCAGTTCTTC	CASSYSIGGPEQFF
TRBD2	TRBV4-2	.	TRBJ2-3	TGTGCCAGCAGCCAACAGGGGCCGGGGGGGTACACAGATACGCAGTATTTT	CASSQQGPGGYTDTQYF
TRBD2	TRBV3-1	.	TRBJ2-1	TGTGCCAGCAGCCAGGGGACTAGCAGCAATGAGCAGTTCTTC	CASSQGTSSNEQFF
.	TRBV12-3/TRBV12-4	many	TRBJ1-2	TGTGCCAGCAGTTTATTGGGGAACTATGGCTACACCTTC	CASSLLGNYGYTF
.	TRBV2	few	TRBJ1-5	TGTGCCAGCAGCCTAACAGGGACGAGCAATCAGCCCCAGCATTTT	CASSLTGTSNQPQHF
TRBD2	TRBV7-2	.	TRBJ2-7	TGTGCCAGCAGCTTCCTGTCTAGCGGGGGCTACGAGCAGTACTTC	CASSFLSSGGYEQYF
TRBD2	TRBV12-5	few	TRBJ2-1	TGTGCTAGTGGTTTGGTAGAGACTAGCGGGGGGGCGGCTGAGCAGTTCTTC	CASGLVETSGGAAEQFF
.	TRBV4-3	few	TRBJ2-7	TGCGCCAGCAGCCCTCGGACATTTAGGTTCCACGAGCAGTACTTC	CASSPRTFRFHEQYF
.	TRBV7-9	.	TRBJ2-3	TGTGCCAGCAGCACCCGAGGGCGCGGGGCTGAGGATACGCAGTATTTT	CASSTRGRGAEDTQYF
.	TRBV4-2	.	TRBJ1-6	TGTGCCAGCAGCCAAACCACAGGGTTGGGTTCACCCCTCCACTTT	CASSQTTGLGSPLHF
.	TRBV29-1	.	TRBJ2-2	TGCAGCGTGCGGTCGGCGAACACCGGGGAGCTGTTTTTT	CSVRSANTGELFF
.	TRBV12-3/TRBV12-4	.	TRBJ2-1	TGTGCCAGCAGTTATACGGATGAGCAGTTCTTC	CASSYTDEQFF
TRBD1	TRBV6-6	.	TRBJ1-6	TGTGCCAGCAGTACGGACAGGGACCCCTATAATTCACCCCTCCACTTT	CASSTDRDPYNSPLHF
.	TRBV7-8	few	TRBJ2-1	TGTGCCAGCAGCTTAAATATCCTAGAAAATGAGCAGTTCTTC	CASSLNILENEQFF
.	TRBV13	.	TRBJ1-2	TGTGCCAGCAGCTTAGAAGGAGCTCCCTATGGCTACACCTTC	CASSLEGAPYGYTF
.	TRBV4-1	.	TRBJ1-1	TGCGCCAGCAGCCTCGTCCTTGAGTCGCCAAGAGCCACTGAAGCTTTCTTT	CASSLVLESPRATEAFF
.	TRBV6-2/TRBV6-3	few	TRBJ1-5	TGTGCCAGCAGCCACGGGGGCCTGGTACCCCAGCATTTT	CASSHGGLVPQHF
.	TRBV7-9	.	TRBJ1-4	TGTGCCAGCAGCTCCCCGGATGAAAAACTGTTTTTT	CASSSPDEKLFF
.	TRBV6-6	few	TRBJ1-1	TGTGCCAGCAGTTACTCCCGGGGGCTACGGACTGAAGCTTTCTTT	CASSYSRGLRTEAFF
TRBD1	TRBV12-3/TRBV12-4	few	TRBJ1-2	TGTGCCAGCAGTGGGGACAGAAACGATGGCTACACCTTC	CASSGDRNDGYTF